This T cell receptor beta chain was identified in a study of T-cell memory formation after mild COVID-19. TCRdb ran MiXCR on the 5' RACE reads and lists one entry per CDR3 protein. The sample contains a few hundred thousand distinct CDR3 sequences, roughly a fifth of which appear only once. The CDR3 sequence is 12 residues long. Deletions cut 0 bases from V and 7 bases from J, with 6 bases between. CDR1 and CDR2 (germline): GTSNPN, SVGIG (reference sequence). Sequencing input: PBMCs or a T cell subset sorted from them (not recorded which). The chain has TRBV30 and TRBJ1-4, with no clear D. The clonotype comes from a man between 18 and 35 years old who had mild COVID-19 (a few samples of this study predate the infection). Cell type and time point are not known. CDR3 in amino acids: CAWSVLREKLFF. CDR3 DNA sequence: TGTGCCTGGAGTGTATTGCGTGAAAAACTGTTTTTT.